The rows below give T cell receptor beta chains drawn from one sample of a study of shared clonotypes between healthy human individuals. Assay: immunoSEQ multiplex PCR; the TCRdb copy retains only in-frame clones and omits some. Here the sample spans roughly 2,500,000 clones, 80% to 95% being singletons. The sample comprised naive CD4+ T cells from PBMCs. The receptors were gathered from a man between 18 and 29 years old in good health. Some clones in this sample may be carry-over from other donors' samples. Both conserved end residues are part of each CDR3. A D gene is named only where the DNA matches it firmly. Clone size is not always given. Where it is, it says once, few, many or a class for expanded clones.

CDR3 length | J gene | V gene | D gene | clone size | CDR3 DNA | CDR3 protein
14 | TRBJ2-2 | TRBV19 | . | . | TGTGCCAGTACCGATCGTATTAGGGCCGGGGAGCTGTTTTTT | CASTDRIRAGELFF
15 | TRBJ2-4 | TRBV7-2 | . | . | TGTGCCAGCAGCCCTTTTAACCCCGGGTCCAACATTCAGTACTTC | CASSPFNPGSNIQYF
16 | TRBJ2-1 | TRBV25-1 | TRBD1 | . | TGTGCCAGCAGTGAAACAGGGGGCGCTTTGGACAATGAGCAGTTCTTC | CASSETGGALDNEQFF
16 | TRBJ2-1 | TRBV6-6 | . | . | TGTGCCAGCAGTTACTCCCTTGTTGATACAAACAATGAGCAGTTCTTC | CASSYSLVDTNNEQFF
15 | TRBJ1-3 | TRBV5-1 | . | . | TGCGCCAGCGGCACCGAGGGATTCTCTGGAAACACCATATATTTT | CASGTEGFSGNTIYF
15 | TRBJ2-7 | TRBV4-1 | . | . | TGCGCCAGCAGCCAGGGGGCGGGATTCTCCTACGAGCAGTACTTC | CASSQGAGFSYEQYF
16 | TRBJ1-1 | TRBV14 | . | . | TGTGCCAGCAGCCCCCAATTCGACGGGGAATGGACTGAAGCTTTCTTT | CASSPQFDGEWTEAFF
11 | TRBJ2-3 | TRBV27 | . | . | TGTGCCAGCAGTGTTGAAGATACGCAGTATTTT | CASSVEDTQYF
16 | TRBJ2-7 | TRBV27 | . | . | TGTGCCAGCCGAAAAACAAACGAACGGGCTGCCTACGAGCAGTACTTC | CASRKTNERAAYEQYF
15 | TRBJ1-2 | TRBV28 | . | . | TGTGCCAGCAGACCTCCCGCGACACATAACTATGGCTACACCTTC | CASRPPATHNYGYTF
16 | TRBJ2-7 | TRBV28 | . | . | TGTGCCAGCAGTTTGCTGATGGGGACGGGGTCCTACGAGCAGTACTTC | CASSLLMGTGSYEQYF
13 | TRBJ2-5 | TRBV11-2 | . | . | TGTGCCAGCAGTCTTACTAGGGGAGAGACCCAGTACTTC | CASSLTRGETQYF
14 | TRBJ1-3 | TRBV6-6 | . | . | TGTGCCAGCAGTTACGCGGGGCTCGGAAACACCATATATTTT | CASSYAGLGNTIYF
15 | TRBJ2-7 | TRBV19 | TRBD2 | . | TGTGCCAGTAGTCGCCGACTAGCGGCAACCTACGAGCAGTACTTC | CASSRRLAATYEQYF
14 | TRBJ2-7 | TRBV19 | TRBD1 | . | TGTGCCAGTAGTCCTGGACAGGACTCCTACGAGCAGTACTTC | CASSPGQDSYEQYF
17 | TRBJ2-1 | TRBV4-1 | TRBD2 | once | TGCGCCAGCAGCCAGGGAAGCGGGAGGGACTCCTACAATGAGCAGTTCTTC | CASSQGSGRDSYNEQFF
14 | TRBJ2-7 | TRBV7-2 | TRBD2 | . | TGTGCCAGCAGCTTACGGCGGGAGGGCCGGGAGCAGTACTTC | CASSLRREGREQYF
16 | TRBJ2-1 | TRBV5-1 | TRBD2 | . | TGCGCCAGCAGCCTGCTCCCGGGACTAGGCCTCAATGAGCAGTTCTTC | CASSLLPGLGLNEQFF
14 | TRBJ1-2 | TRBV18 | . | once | TGTGCCAGCTCACCGAGGGGGGTAGCCTATGGCTACACCTTC | CASSPRGVAYGYTF
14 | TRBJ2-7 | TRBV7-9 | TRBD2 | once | TGTGCCAGCAGCCCGGGAGGGGTTACCTACGAGCAGTACTTC | CASSPGGVTYEQYF
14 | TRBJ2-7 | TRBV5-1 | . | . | TGCGCCAGCAGCAGTAGCCAGGTCCCCTACGAGCAGTACTTC | CASSSSQVPYEQYF
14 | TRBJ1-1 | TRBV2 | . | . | TGTGCCAGCAGTGTGGGGGCGGTCGGGACTGAAGCTTTCTTT | CASSVGAVGTEAFF
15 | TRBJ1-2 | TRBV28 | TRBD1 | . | TGTGCCAGCAGTTCGGGACAGGGGACACCCTATGGCTACACCTTC | CASSSGQGTPYGYTF
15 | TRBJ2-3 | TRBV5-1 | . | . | TGCGCCAGCAGCCCCCGGGACTCTAGCACAGATACGCAGTATTTT | CASSPRDSSTDTQYF
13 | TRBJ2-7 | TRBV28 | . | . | TGTGCCAGCAGTCCCCCTAAGGGCTACGAGCAGTACTTC | CASSPPKGYEQYF
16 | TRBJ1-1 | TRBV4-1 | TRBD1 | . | TGCGCCAGCAGCCTCCTCGAGCCGACAGGGGGCACTGAAGCTTTCTTT | CASSLLEPTGGTEAFF